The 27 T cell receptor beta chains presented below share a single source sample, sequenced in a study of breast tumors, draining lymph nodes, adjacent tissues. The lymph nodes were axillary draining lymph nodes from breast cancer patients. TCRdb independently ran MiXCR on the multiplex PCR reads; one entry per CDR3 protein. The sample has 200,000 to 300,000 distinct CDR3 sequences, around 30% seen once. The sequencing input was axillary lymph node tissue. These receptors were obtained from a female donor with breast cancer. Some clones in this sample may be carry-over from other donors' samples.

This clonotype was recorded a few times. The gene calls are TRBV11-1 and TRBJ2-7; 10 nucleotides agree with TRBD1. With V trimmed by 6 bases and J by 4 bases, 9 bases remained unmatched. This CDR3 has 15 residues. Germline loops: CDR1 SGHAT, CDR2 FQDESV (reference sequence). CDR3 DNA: TGTGCCAGCAGTTCTGGACAGGGGGTCGGGTACGAGCAGTACTTC. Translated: CASSSGQGVGYEQYF.

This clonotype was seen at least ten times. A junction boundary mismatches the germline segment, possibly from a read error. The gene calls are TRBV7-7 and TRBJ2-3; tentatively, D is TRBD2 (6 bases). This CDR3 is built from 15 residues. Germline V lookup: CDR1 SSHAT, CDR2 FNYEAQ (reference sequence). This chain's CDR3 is CASSLTSSSTDTQYF. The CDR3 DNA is TGTGCTAGCAGCTTAACTAGCTCGAGCACAGATACGCAGTATTTT.

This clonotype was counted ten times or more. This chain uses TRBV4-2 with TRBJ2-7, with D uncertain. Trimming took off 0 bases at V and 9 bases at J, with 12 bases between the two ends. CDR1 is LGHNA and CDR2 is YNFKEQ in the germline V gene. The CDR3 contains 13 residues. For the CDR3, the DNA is TGTGCCAGCAGCCAAGAGGCAACGTGGGGGCAGTACTTC. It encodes CASSQEATWGQYF.

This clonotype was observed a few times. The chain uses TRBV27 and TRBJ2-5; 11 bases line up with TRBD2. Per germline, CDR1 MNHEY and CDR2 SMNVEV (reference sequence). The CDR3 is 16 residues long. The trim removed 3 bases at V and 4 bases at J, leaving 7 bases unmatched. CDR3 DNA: TGTGCCAGCAGTTTTTCTAGCGGGAGGTGGGGAGAGACCCAGTACTTC. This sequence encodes CASSFSSGRWGETQYF.

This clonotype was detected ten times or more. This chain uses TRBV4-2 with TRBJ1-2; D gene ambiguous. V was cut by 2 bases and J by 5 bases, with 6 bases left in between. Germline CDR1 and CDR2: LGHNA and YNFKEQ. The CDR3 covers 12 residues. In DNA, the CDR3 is TGTGCCAGCAGCCAAAAAAGGTATGGCTACACCTTC. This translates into CASSQKRYGYTF.

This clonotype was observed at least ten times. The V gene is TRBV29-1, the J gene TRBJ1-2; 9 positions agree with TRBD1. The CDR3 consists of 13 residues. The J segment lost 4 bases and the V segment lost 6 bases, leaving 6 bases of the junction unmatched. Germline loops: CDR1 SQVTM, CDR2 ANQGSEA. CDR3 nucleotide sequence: TGCAGCGTGGACCGGGACAGGGCCTATGGCTACACCTTC. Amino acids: CSVDRDRAYGYTF.

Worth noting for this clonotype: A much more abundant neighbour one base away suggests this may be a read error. The DNA of the CDR3 is TGTGCCAGCAGCCCCGGACCAGTCAATCGGCCCCAGCATTTT. This sequence encodes CASSPGPVNRPQHF. This chain uses TRBV7-2 with TRBJ1-5; D uncertain. This CDR3 region has 14 residues. CDR1 SGHTA and CDR2 FQGNSA come from the germline V gene.

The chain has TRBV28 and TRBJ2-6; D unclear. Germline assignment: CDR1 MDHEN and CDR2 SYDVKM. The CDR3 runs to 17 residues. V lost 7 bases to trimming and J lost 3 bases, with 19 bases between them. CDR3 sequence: CASTPNVGFDGANVLTF. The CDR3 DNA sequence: TGTGCCAGCACCCCCAACGTAGGGTTTGATGGGGCCAACGTCCTGACTTTC.

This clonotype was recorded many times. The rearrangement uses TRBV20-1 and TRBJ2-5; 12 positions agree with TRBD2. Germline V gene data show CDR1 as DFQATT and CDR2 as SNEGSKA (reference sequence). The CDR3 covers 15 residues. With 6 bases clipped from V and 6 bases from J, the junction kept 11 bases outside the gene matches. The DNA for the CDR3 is TGCAGTGCAAGCTTCCTAGCGGGAGGGCTTCAGACCCAGTACTTC. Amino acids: CSASFLAGGLQTQYF.

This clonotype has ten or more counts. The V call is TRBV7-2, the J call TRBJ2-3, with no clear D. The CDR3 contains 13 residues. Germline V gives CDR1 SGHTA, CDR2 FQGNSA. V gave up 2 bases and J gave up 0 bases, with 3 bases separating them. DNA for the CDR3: TGTGCCAGCAGCTTACAAAGCACAGATACGCAGTATTTT. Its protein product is CASSLQSTDTQYF.

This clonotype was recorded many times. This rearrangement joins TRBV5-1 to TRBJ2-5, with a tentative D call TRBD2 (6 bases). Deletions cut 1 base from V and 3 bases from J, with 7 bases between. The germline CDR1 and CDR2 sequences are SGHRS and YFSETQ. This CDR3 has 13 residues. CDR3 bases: TGCGCCAGCAGCTTGACTAGCAAAGAGACCCAGTACTTC. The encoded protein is CASSLTSKETQYF.

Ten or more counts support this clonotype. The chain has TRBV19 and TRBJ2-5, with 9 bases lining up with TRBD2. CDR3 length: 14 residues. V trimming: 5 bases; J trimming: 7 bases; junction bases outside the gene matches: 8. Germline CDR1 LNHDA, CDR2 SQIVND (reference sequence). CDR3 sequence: CASSPDSGSGTQYF. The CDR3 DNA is TGTGCCAGTAGTCCAGATAGCGGGAGTGGGACCCAGTACTTC.

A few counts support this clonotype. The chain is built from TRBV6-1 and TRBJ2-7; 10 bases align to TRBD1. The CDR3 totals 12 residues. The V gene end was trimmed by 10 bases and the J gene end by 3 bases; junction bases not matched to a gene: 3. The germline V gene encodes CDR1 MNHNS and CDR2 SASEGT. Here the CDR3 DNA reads TGTGCCACCGGACAGGGGGGCTACGAGCAGTACTTC. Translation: CATGQGGYEQYF.

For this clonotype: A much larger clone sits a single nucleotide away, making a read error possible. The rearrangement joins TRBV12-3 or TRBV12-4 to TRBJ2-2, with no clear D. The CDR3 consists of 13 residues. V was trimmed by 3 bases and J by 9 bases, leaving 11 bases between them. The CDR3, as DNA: TGTGCCAGCAGTTTTCGGTGGAGCAGGGAGCTGTTTTTT. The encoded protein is CASSFRWSRELFF.

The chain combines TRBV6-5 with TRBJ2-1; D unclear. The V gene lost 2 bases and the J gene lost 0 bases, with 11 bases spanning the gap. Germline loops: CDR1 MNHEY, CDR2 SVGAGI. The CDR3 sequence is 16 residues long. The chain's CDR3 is CASSYGLPSSYNEQFF. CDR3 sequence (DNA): TGTGCCAGCAGTTACGGCCTCCCCAGCTCCTACAATGAGCAGTTCTTC.

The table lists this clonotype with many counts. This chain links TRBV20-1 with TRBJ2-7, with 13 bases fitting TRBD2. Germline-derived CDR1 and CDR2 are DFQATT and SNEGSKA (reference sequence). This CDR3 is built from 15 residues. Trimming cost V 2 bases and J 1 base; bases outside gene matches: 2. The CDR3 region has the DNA TGCAGTGCTAGAATACTAGCGGGAGGGTCCTACGAGCAGTACTTC. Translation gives CSARILAGGSYEQYF.

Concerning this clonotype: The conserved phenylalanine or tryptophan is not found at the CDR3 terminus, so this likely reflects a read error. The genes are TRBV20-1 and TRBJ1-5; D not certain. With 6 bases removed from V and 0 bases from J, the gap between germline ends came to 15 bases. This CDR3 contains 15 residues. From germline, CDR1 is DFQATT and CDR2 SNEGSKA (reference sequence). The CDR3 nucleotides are TGCAGTGCACCCGACCAGATCTCTAGCAATCAGCCCCAGCATCTT. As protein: CSAPDQISSNQPQHL.

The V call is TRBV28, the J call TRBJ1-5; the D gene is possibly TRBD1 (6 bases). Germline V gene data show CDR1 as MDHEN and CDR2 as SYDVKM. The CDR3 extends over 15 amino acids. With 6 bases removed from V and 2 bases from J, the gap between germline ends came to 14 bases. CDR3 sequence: CASSRQRGGNQPQHF. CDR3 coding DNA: TGTGCCAGCAGCCGTCAAAGGGGGGGCAATCAGCCCCAGCATTTT.

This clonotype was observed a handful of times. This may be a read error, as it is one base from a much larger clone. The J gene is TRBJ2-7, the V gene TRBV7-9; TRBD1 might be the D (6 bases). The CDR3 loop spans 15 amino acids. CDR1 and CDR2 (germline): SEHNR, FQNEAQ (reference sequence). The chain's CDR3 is CASSAAGADRSEQHF. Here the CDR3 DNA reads TGTGCCAGCAGCGCCGCAGGGGCGGATCGCTCCGAGCAGCACTTC.

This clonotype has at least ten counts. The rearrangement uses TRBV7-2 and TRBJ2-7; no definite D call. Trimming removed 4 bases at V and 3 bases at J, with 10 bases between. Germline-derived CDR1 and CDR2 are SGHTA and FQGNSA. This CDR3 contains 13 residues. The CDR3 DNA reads TGTGCCAGCAGCTCCGGGCCTCTCTACGAGCAGTACTTC. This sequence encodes CASSSGPLYEQYF.

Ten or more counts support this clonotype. The CDR3 is CASSVGSGTGELFF. CDR3 DNA sequence: TGTGCCAGCAGCGTCGGCAGCGGGACCGGGGAGCTGTTTTTT. The chain combines TRBV9 with TRBJ2-2; D possibly corresponds to TRBD2 (6 bases). In germline, CDR1 is SGDLS, CDR2 YYNGEE. Deletions cut 2 bases from V and 5 bases from J, with 10 bases between. The CDR3 runs to 14 residues.

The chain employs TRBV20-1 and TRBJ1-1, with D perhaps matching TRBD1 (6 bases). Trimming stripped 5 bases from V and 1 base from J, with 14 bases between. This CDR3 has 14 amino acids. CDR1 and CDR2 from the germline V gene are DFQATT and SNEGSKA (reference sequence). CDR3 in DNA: TGCAGTGCTTACCCCGGCAGGGGGAACACTGAAGCTTTCTTT. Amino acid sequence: CSAYPGRGNTEAFF.

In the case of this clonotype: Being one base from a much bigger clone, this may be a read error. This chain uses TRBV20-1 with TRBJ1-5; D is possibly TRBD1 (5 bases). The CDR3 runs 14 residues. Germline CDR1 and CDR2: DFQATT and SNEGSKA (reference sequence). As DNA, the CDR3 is TGCAGTGCTAGAGGGGGCAGCCACAATCCGCCCCAGCATTTT. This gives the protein CSARGGSHNPPQHF.

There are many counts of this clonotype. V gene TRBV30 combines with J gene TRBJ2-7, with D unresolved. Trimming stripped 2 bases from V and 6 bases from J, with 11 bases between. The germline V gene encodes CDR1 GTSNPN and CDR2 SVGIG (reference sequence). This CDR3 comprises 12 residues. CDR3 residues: CAWSSGRGEQYF. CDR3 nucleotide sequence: TGTGCCTGGAGTTCTGGTCGTGGCGAGCAGTACTTC.

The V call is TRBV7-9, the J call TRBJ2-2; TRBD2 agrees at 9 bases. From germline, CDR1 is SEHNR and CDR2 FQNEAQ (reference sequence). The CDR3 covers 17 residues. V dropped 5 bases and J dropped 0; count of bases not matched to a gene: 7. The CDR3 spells CASSPGLARPNTGELFF. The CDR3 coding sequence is TGTGCCAGCAGCCCGGGACTAGCAAGACCGAACACCGGGGAGCTGTTTTTT.

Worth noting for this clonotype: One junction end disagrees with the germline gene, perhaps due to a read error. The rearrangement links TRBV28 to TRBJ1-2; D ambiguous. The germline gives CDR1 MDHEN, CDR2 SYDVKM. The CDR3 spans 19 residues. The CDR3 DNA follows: TGCGCCAGCAGTTTATTAGGGTTTCCCTCAGCGCCCCCTAACTATGGCTACACCTTC. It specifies CASSLLGFPSAPPNYGYTF.

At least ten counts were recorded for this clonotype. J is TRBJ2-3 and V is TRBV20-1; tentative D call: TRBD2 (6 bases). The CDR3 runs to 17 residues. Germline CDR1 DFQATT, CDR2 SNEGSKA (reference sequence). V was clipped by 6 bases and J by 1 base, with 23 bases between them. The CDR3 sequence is CSAPASGLSGGTDTQYF. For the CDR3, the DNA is TGCAGTGCCCCGGCGTCGGGACTCTCGGGTGGCACAGATACGCAGTATTTT.